This entry is about one T cell receptor beta chain. Its antigen is as yet unknown. The record originates from a study of shared clonotypes between healthy human individuals. General study findings and limits: Tissues were not sampled, only blood, and their repertoires likely differ.

Between the trimmed V and J ends, which lost 5 bases and 0 bases, there was a span of 17 bases. CDR1 is SGHAT and CDR2 is FQNNGV in the germline V gene. The CDR3 covers 17 residues. Some clones are missing from TCRdb's copy, which holds only in-frame ones; the method was immunoSEQ multiplex PCR. The sample records around 1.6 million clones, 95% to 99% being singletons. The specimen sequenced was naive CD4+ T cells sorted from blood. Subset given: CD45RA+ positively selected. V and J are TRBV11-2 and TRBJ2-4; possibly TRBD2 for D (5 bases). The receptor was isolated from a man aged 25 to 45 in good health. In DNA, the CDR3 is TGTGCCAGCAGCCTACCTTTACAGCGGCTAGCCAAAAACATTCAGTACTTC. Amino acids: CASSLPLQRLAKNIQYF. The full variable domain, in which reference TRBV11-2 and TRBJ2-4 provide the parts outside the CDR3, is EAGVAQSPRYKIIEKRQSVAFWCNPISGHATLYWYQQILGQGPKLLIQFQNNGVVDDSQLPKDRFSAERLKGVDSTLKIQPAKLEDSAVYLCASSLPLQRLAKNIQYFGAGTRLSVL.